Below, 3 T cell receptor beta chains from the same sample are listed, as sequenced in a study of T cells in localized non-small cell lung cancer. TCRdb's table, derived via immunoSEQ multiplex PCR, lists solely in-frame clones and lacks some. This table holds 90,000 or so clones, approximately 86% found once. Here the sequenced sample was peripheral blood, taken before any cancer treatment. The receptors derive from a man aged 40 to 75 with stage I squamous cell lung carcinoma.

The chain combines TRBV4-2 with TRBJ2-5; 10 nucleotides match TRBD2. The germline gives CDR1 LGHNA, CDR2 YNFKEQ. This CDR3 is 17 amino acids long. Germline trimming cut 0 bases from V and 5 bases from J; bases unmatched to any gene: 9. The chain's CDR3 is CASSQEASGGAGETQYF. DNA of the CDR3: TGTGCCAGCAGCCAAGAAGCCAGCGGGGGGGCGGGCGAGACCCAGTACTTC.

This clone was picked up one time. The CDR3 DNA is TGCGCCAGCACGCGGATGGGACAGGGGTGGGCTAATGAAAAACTGTTTTTT. Its translation is CASTRMGQGWANEKLFF. V gene TRBV5-1 combines with J gene TRBJ1-4, with 10 bases aligning to TRBD1. The CDR3 spans 17 residues. The germline gives CDR1 SGHRS, CDR2 YFSETQ. Unmatched junction bases numbered 11, after V lost 6 bases and J lost 3 bases.

The chain is built from TRBV30 and TRBJ1-2; maybe TRBD1 (5 bases). Germline assignment: CDR1 GTSNPN and CDR2 SVGIG (reference sequence). This CDR3 spans 13 amino acids. V was clipped by 6 bases and J by 8 bases, with 19 bases between them. The CDR3 region is CACGRDRPFGYTF. Here the CDR3 DNA reads TGTGCCTGTGGCCGGGACCGGCCCTTCGGCTACACCTTC.